These 13 T cell receptor beta chains share one sample of origin, sequenced in a study of cytomegalovirus exposure and HLA in healthy donors. This PCR relied on a set of 60 Vbeta primers and 13 Jbeta primers. Clones were sequenced by immunoSEQ multiplex PCR, and TCRdb holds only the in-frame ones, with some missing. The data show more than 150,000 clones, roughly 80% seen once. Sequencing input: PBMCs. These receptors were taken from a male donor in good health and CMV-seronegative.

The chain employs TRBV29-1 and TRBJ2-7; the match to TRBD2 covers 11 bases. The CDR3 has 14 residues. The J segment lost 7 bases and the V segment lost 5 bases, leaving 10 bases of the junction unmatched. Germline V gene lookup returns CDR1 SQVTM and CDR2 ANQGSEA. The CDR3 protein is CSVTWLAGGSEQYF. The CDR3 DNA is TGCAGCGTTACCTGGCTAGCGGGGGGTTCGGAGCAGTACTTC.

The V gene is TRBV7-2, the J gene TRBJ2-3; 8 nucleotides line up with TRBD2. The CDR3 loop spans 16 amino acids. Germline lookup yields CDR1 SGHTA and CDR2 FQGNSA. Unmatched junction bases numbered 9, after V lost 1 base and J lost 6 bases. The CDR3 nucleotides are TGTGCCAGCAGCTTAGGTTACGGGGGGGCTAGCGATACGCAGTATTTT. Protein sequence: CASSLGYGGASDTQYF.

V usage is TRBV6-6 and J usage is TRBJ1-1; D is unclear. Germline CDR1 and CDR2: MNHNY and SVGAGI (reference sequence). Trimming took off 6 bases at V and 11 bases at J, with 19 bases between the two ends. The CDR3 covers 13 residues. The CDR3 is CASRPSVSLPAFF. CDR3 bases: TGTGCCAGCAGGCCATCCGTCAGTCTTCCGGCTTTCTTT.

The chain uses TRBV6-1 and TRBJ1-6, with 10 bases fitting TRBD1. The CDR3 length is 15 residues. After removal of 7 bases from V and 10 bases from J, the junction contained 10 bases not matched to a gene. The germline CDR1 and CDR2 sequences are MNHNS and SASEGT. DNA for the CDR3: TGTGCCAGCACCCTGGACAGGGGGAATCGATCACCCCTCCACTTT. This gives the protein CASTLDRGNRSPLHF.

The chain couples TRBV5-1 to TRBJ2-7; 7 bases line up with TRBD2. The V gene end was trimmed by 4 bases and the J gene end by 5 bases; junction bases not matched to a gene: 9. The CDR3 totals 14 residues. Germline V lookup: CDR1 SGHRS, CDR2 YFSETQ. DNA of the CDR3: TGCGCCAGCAGCCTGGGGAGGGGTAGTAACGAGCAGTACTTC. It is translated as CASSLGRGSNEQYF.

The chain carries TRBV29-1 and TRBJ2-4, with 9 bases lining up with TRBD2. With V trimmed by 6 bases and J by 2 bases, 8 bases remained unmatched. This CDR3 has 15 residues. Looked up from germline, CDR1 is SQVTM and CDR2 is ANQGSEA. This CDR3 is CSVAGGGTSKNIQYF. The CDR3 DNA follows: TGCAGCGTGGCGGGGGGGGGCACGTCCAAAAACATTCAGTACTTC.

The chain has TRBV30 and TRBJ2-7, with 9 positions matching TRBD2. The V and J ends lost 5 bases and 4 bases, in that order; junction bases with no gene match: 6. CDR1 and CDR2 (germline): GTSNPN, SVGIG (reference sequence). CDR3 length: 13 amino acids. The CDR3 DNA follows: TGTGCCTGGGGTAGCGGGAGAATATACGAGCAGTACTTC. It translates to CAWGSGRIYEQYF.

J is TRBJ2-4 and V is TRBV6-5; 7 bases are shared with TRBD1. The V gene end was trimmed by 2 bases and the J gene end by 9 bases; junction bases not matched to a gene: 10. Germline CDR1 reads MNHEY; CDR2 reads SVGAGI. The CDR3 spans 15 residues. This CDR3 is CASSYQGQNRGIQYF. The CDR3, as DNA: TGTGCCAGCAGTTACCAGGGACAAAACAGGGGCATTCAGTACTTC.

This clone has just a few counts. V and J are TRBV7-6 and TRBJ2-7; tentatively, D is TRBD2 (6 bases). Between the trimmed V and J ends, which lost 11 bases and 2 bases, there was a span of 16 bases. CDR3 length equals 13 residues. Germline values: CDR1 SGHVS, CDR2 FNYEAQ. The CDR3 region is CAVGSPPTYEQYF. In nucleotides, the CDR3 is TGTGCCGTCGGGAGCCCCCCTACCTACGAGCAGTACTTC.

The chain is built from TRBV29-1 and TRBJ2-1, with TRBD2 matching over 9 bases. Per the germline V gene, CDR1 is SQVTM and CDR2 is ANQGSEA. The CDR3 length is 13 residues. The trim removed 0 bases at V and 8 bases at J, leaving 2 bases unmatched. The CDR3 DNA sequence: TGCAGCGTTGAAGATCGCGGGGGGGATGAGCAGTTCTTC. Its protein is CSVEDRGGDEQFF.

The CDR3 nucleotides read TGTGCCAGCAGCTACCGGGACAGGGGGCTAGATACGCAGTATTTT. Its translation is CASSYRDRGLDTQYF. The V gene is TRBV14, the J gene TRBJ2-3; TRBD1 aligns across 12 bases. Trimming took 5 bases from V and 5 from J; bases not matched to a gene: 5. CDR1 is SGHDN, CDR2 FVKESK, per germline. The CDR3 consists of 15 residues.

The V gene is TRBV7-9, the J gene TRBJ2-5, with 11 positions matching TRBD2. The ends lost 0 bases at V and 4 bases at J; junction bases unmatched: 1. This CDR3 has 15 amino acids. Germline CDR1 and CDR2: SEHNR and FQNEAQ (reference sequence). CDR3 DNA sequence: TGTGCCAGCAGCTTAGCACTAGCGGGAGTAGAGACCCAGTACTTC. Its protein product is CASSLALAGVETQYF.

V usage is TRBV5-1 and J usage is TRBJ2-3; maybe TRBD1 (6 bases). V was cut by 3 bases and J by 2 bases, with 10 bases left in between. Germline V gene data show CDR1 as SGHRS and CDR2 as YFSETQ. This CDR3 has 14 residues. The CDR3 sequence: CASSSGQTTDTQYF. In nucleotides, the CDR3 is TGCGCCAGCAGCTCCGGACAGACCACAGATACGCAGTATTTT.